These 20 T cell receptor beta chains were all obtained from the same sample, sequenced in a study of OX40 agonist ivuxolimab in advanced cancers. Sequenced by immunoSEQ multiplex PCR; TCRdb stores in-frame clones only, minus some. The sample includes roughly 58,000 clones, around 84% of them seen just once. Sequencing was performed on CD4+ or CD8+ T cells sorted from blood, taken in a trial of the OX40 agonist ivuxolimab. The receptors were gathered from an adult with an advanced solid tumor such as melanoma, head and neck, liver or kidney cancer.

The gene calls are TRBV13 and TRBJ2-7, with TRBD1 matching over 10 bases. V gave up 5 bases and J gave up 4 bases; unmatched junction bases: 5. Germline CDR1 and CDR2: PRHDT and FYEKMQ (reference sequence). The CDR3 extends over 14 amino acids. As DNA, the CDR3 is TGTGCCAGCAGCCACCGGACAGGGGGTTACGAGCAGTACTTC. It yields the protein CASSHRTGGYEQYF.

The rearrangement uses TRBV5-1 and TRBJ1-2, with 7 nucleotides matching TRBD1. The V segment lost 3 bases and the J segment 5 bases; nucleotides outside the gene matches: 4. This CDR3 comprises 13 residues. Germline V lookup: CDR1 SGHRS, CDR2 YFSETQ. The CDR3 bases are TGCGCCAGCAGCTGGGGACAGAAGTATGGCTACACCTTC. Translation gives CASSWGQKYGYTF.

The DNA of the CDR3 is TGTGCCAGCAGCTTGACCCTGGGACTAGCGGGGCTCCAAGAGACCCAGTACTTC. Protein sequence: CASSLTLGLAGLQETQYF. The chain couples TRBV5-4 to TRBJ2-5, with 13 bases that match TRBD2. After removal of 1 base from V and 1 base from J, the junction contained 7 bases not matched to a gene. This CDR3 spans 18 amino acids. Per germline, CDR1 SGHNT and CDR2 YYREEE (reference sequence).

The CDR3 coding sequence is TGTGCCAGCAGCCACCGGGGGGGCGGGACAGGGCCCTACGAGCAGTACTTC. Its translation is CASSHRGGGTGPYEQYF. The chain employs TRBV27 and TRBJ2-7; the D gene is possibly TRBD1 (9 bases). There are 17 residues in the CDR3. V was pared by 6 bases and J by 2 bases, with 23 bases between. Germline V gene sequence: CDR1 MNHEY, CDR2 SMNVEV (reference sequence).

CDR3 bases: TGTGCCAGCAGCGGGACGTGGGTTAATGAAAAACTGTTTTTT. Translated: CASSGTWVNEKLFF. V usage is TRBV21-1 and J usage is TRBJ1-4. TRBV21-1 is flagged as a pseudogene. The CDR3 extends over 14 amino acids.

This rearrangement joins TRBV28 to TRBJ2-5; the match to TRBD2 covers 9 bases. Germline assignment: CDR1 MDHEN and CDR2 SYDVKM. V trimming: 4 bases; J trimming: 3 bases; junction bases outside the gene matches: 9. This CDR3 is 16 amino acids long. CDR3 sequence reads: CASSSPPSGRKETQYF. Written as DNA, the CDR3 is TGTGCCAGCAGTTCACCTCCCAGCGGGAGGAAAGAGACCCAGTACTTC.

This clone appeared a single time. This chain uses TRBV5-1 with TRBJ2-1; TRBD1 matches 12 bases. The ends lost 4 bases at V and 9 bases at J; junction bases unmatched: 5. The germline V gene has CDR1 SGHRS and CDR2 YFSETQ. The CDR3 has 14 residues. The CDR3 loop is CASSGGTGGTEQFF. The CDR3 region has the DNA TGCGCCAGCAGCGGCGGGACAGGGGGCACTGAGCAGTTCTTC.

The chain recombines TRBV25-1 with TRBJ2-3; TRBD2 agrees at 10 bases. The CDR3 consists of 17 residues. The V and J ends lost 5 bases and 4 bases, in that order; junction bases with no gene match: 12. The V gene's germline CDR1 is MGHDK and CDR2 SYGVNS. In nucleotides, the CDR3 is TGTGCCAGCAGTTCCTACTTTACTAGCGGGGTTCCAGATACGCAGTATTTT. Its translation is CASSSYFTSGVPDTQYF.

This clone was detected once. The sample has other DNA sequences that encode this CDR3 too. CDR3 sequence: CASSLAGGTGELFF. CDR3 sequence (DNA): TGTGCCAGCAGCCTAGCGGGGGGGACCGGGGAGCTGTTTTTT. The gene calls are TRBV2 and TRBJ2-2; TRBD2 aligns across 12 bases. Germline V gene lookup returns CDR1 SNHLY and CDR2 FYNNEI. Trimming removed 6 bases from V and 5 bases from J; junction bases left unmatched: 1. This CDR3 comprises 14 residues.

The rearrangement joins TRBV5-4 to TRBJ2-2; 9 bases fit TRBD2. The germline V gene encodes CDR1 SGHNT and CDR2 YYREEE (reference sequence). This CDR3 is built from 17 residues. V lost 4 bases and J lost 6; bases outside the gene matches: 13. The CDR3 region is CASSPSPSGDESGELFF. DNA for the CDR3: TGTGCCAGCAGCCCTTCCCCTAGCGGGGATGAGTCCGGGGAGCTGTTTTTT.

The genes are TRBV7-2 and TRBJ1-4; TRBD1 matches 7 bases. Trimming at V came to 5 bases and at J to 7 bases, leaving 10 bases not matched to a gene. Germline loops: CDR1 SGHTA, CDR2 FQGNSA. The CDR3 has 15 amino acids. This CDR3 is CASSVTGVLGEKLFF. CDR3 DNA sequence: TGTGCCAGCAGCGTTACAGGGGTTCTGGGTGAAAAACTGTTTTTT.

The chain links TRBV5-1 to TRBJ2-4; D gene uncertain. The CDR3 contains 17 residues. Between the trimmed V and J ends, which lost 4 bases and 0 bases, there was a span of 17 bases. Germline V gives CDR1 SGHRS, CDR2 YFSETQ. The CDR3 DNA follows: TGCGCCAGCAGCCGGCAGGTCGGCTCCCTAGCCAAAAACATTCAGTACTTC. Amino acid sequence: CASSRQVGSLAKNIQYF. Drawing the rest from reference TRBV5-1 and TRBJ2-4, the complete variable domain is KAGVTQTPRYLIKTRGQQVTLSCSPISGHRSVSWYQQTPGQGLQFLFEYFSETQRNKGNFPGRFSGRQFSNSRSEMNVSTLELGDSALYLCASSRQVGSLAKNIQYFGAGTRLSVL.

This sequence joins TRBV11-2 and TRBJ2-7, with TRBD1 matching 7 bases. Germline trimming cut 8 bases from V and 0 bases from J; bases unmatched to any gene: 4. Germline loops: CDR1 SGHAT, CDR2 FQNNGV. CDR3 size: 13 residues. The CDR3 protein is CASGRTGSYEQYF. CDR3 sequence (DNA): TGTGCCAGCGGCCGGACAGGCTCCTACGAGCAGTACTTC.

CDR3: CASSLDRQETQYF. Here the CDR3 DNA reads TGTGCCAGCAGCCTCGACAGACAAGAGACCCAGTACTTC. This chain connects TRBV4-2 to TRBJ2-5; D might be TRBD1 (5 bases). This CDR3 has 13 amino acids. The germline CDR1 and CDR2 sequences are LGHNA and YNFKEQ. Trimming shortened V by 4 bases and J by 2 bases, and 8 bases separated the two germline ends.

The rearrangement links TRBV2 to TRBJ2-1; the match to TRBD2 covers 8 bases. J gave up 4 bases and V 8 bases, and 10 bases lay outside the gene matches. This CDR3 is 15 amino acids long. Germline CDR1 and CDR2: SNHLY and FYNNEI. The CDR3 here is CASSRAGEGYNEQFF. CDR3 DNA sequence: TGTGCCAGCTCCCGAGCGGGAGAGGGTTACAATGAGCAGTTCTTC.

The gene calls are TRBV11-2 and TRBJ1-1; D call uncertain. V was clipped by 3 bases and J by 1 base, with 18 bases between them. The CDR3 consists of 17 residues. Per germline, CDR1 SGHAT and CDR2 FQNNGV. CDR3 coding DNA: TGTGCCAGCAGCTTTGGAAACTACGGGTATCGGAACACTGAAGCTTTCTTT. Its protein product is CASSFGNYGYRNTEAFF.

This chain joins TRBV7-9 and TRBJ1-1; maybe TRBD1 (5 bases). The CDR3 is 16 amino acids. CDR1 SEHNR and CDR2 FQNEAQ come from the germline V gene (reference sequence). V was cut by 5 bases and J by 6 bases, with 22 bases left in between. The CDR3 here is CASSPSRGTLVAEAFF. The DNA of the CDR3 is TGTGCCAGCAGCCCCAGTCGGGGCACTTTGGTGGCTGAAGCTTTCTTT.

The J gene is TRBJ2-2, the V gene TRBV29-1; 8 bases are a match to TRBD1. V lost 7 bases and J lost 6; bases outside the gene matches: 4. The CDR3 sequence is 12 residues long. The germline CDR1 and CDR2 sequences are SQVTM and ANQGSEA. The CDR3 sequence: CSALQGAGELFF. The CDR3 bases are TGCAGCGCTTTACAGGGGGCCGGGGAGCTGTTTTTT.

This clone appeared a few times. The chain links TRBV19 to TRBJ2-7, with D unclear. This CDR3 contains 16 residues. Germline CDR1 and CDR2: LNHDA and SQIVND (reference sequence). Trimming cost V 6 bases and J 4 bases, with 22 bases left between them. CDR3: CASSDGVRANQYEQYF. For the CDR3, the DNA is TGTGCCAGTAGCGACGGAGTACGGGCCAATCAATACGAGCAGTACTTC.

This clone was counted a single time. Here the CDR3 reads CASSPLAGGRDQPQHF. The CDR3 nucleotides read TGTGCCAGCAGCCCCCTGGCGGGGGGGCGAGATCAGCCCCAGCATTTT. V gene TRBV11-2 combines with J gene TRBJ1-5; possibly TRBD1 for D (6 bases). Germline V gene sequence: CDR1 SGHAT, CDR2 FQNNGV. Trimming left V 5 bases short and J 5 bases short, with 19 bases between. The CDR3 has 16 amino acids.